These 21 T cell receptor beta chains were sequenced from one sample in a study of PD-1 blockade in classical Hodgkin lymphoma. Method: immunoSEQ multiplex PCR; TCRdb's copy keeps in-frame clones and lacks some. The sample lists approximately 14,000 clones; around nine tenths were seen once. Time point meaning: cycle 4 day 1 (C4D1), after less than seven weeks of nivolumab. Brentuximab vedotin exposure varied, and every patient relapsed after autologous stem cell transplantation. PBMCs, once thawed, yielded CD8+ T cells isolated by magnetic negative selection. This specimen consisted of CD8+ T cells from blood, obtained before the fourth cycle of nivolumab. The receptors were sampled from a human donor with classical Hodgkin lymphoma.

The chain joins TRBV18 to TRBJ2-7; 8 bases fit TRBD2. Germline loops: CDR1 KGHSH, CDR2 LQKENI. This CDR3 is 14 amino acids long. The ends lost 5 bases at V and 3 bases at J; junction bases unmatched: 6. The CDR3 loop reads CASSIAGRNYEQYF. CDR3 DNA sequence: TGTGCCAGCTCAATAGCGGGACGCAACTACGAGCAGTACTTC.

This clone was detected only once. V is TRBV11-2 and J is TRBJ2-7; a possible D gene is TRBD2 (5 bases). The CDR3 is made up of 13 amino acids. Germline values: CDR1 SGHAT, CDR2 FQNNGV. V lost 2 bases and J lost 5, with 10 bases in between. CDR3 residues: CASSLTGFDEQYF. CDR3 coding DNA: TGTGCCAGCAGCTTAACGGGGTTCGACGAGCAGTACTTC.

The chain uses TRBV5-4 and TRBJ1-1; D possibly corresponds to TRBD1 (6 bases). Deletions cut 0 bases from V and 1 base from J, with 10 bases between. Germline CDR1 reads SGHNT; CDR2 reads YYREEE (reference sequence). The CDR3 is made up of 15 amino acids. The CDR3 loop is CASSLVRTENTEAFF. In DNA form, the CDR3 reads TGTGCCAGCAGCTTGGTGCGGACAGAGAACACTGAAGCTTTCTTT.

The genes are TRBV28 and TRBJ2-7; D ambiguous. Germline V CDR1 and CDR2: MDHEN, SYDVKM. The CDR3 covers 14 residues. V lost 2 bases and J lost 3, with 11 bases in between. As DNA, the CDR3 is TGTGCCAGCAGTTTAGCCTTAGGTATCTACGAGCAGTACTTC. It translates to CASSLALGIYEQYF.

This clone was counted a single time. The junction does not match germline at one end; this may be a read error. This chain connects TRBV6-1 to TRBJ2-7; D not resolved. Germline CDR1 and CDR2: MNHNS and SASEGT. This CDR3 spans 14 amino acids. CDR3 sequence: CASSEEMGLADRDF. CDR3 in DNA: TGTGCCAGCAGTGAAGAGATGGGCCTGGCGGATAGGGACTTC.

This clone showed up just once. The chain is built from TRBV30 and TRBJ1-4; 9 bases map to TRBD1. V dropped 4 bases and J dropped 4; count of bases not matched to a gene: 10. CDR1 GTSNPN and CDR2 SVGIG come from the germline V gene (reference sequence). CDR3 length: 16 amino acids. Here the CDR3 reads CAWTTGTGSLNEKLFF. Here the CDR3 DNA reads TGTGCCTGGACCACCGGGACAGGGTCCCTTAATGAAAAACTGTTTTTT.

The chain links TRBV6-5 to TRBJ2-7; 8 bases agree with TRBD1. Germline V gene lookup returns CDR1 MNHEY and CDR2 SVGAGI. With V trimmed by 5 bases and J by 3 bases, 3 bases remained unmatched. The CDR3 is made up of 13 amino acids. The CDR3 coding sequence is TGTGCCAGCAGTCCAGGGGGCCGCTACGAGCAGTACTTC. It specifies CASSPGGRYEQYF.

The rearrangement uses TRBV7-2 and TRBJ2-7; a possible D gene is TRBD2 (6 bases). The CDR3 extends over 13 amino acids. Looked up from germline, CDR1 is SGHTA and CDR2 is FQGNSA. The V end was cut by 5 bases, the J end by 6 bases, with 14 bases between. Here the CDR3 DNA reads TGTGCCAGCAGCCTCCCGACTAGTTTCGAGCAGTACTTC. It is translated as CASSLPTSFEQYF.

The CDR3 DNA sequence: TGCGCCAGCAGCTACGCAACCGGGGAGCTGTTTTTT. Translated: CASSYATGELFF. The V call is TRBV5-1, the J call TRBJ2-2; D is ambiguous. The CDR3 contains 12 residues. Germline V gene sequence: CDR1 SGHRS, CDR2 YFSETQ. Trimming removed 3 bases from V and 5 bases from J, with 5 bases in between.

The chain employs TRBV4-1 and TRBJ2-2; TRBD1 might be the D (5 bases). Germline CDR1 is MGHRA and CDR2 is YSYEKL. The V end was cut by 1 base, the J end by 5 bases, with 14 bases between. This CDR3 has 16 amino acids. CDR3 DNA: TGCGCCAGCAGCCAAGCTTGGCAGGGTCTAACCGGGGAGCTGTTTTTT. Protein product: CASSQAWQGLTGELFF.

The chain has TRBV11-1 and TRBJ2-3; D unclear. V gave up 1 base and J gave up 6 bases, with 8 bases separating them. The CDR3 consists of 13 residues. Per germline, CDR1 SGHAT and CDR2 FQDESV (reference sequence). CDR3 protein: CASSLEPDDTQYF. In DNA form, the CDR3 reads TGTGCCAGCAGCTTAGAACCCGACGATACGCAGTATTTT. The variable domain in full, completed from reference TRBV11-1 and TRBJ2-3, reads EAEVAQSPRYKITEKSQAVAFWCDPISGHATLYWYRQILGQGPELLVQFQDESVVDDSQLPKDRFSAERLKGVDSTLKIQPAELGDSAMYLCASSLEPDDTQYFGPGTRLTVL.

The CDR3 loop reads CASSEAPENYGYTF. The CDR3, as DNA: TGTGCCAGCAGTGAAGCCCCCGAGAACTATGGCTACACCTTC. The chain couples TRBV6-1 to TRBJ1-2; D remains unclear. Germline V lookup: CDR1 MNHNS, CDR2 SASEGT. Trimming stripped 0 bases from V and 2 bases from J, with 7 bases between. The CDR3 is made up of 14 amino acids.

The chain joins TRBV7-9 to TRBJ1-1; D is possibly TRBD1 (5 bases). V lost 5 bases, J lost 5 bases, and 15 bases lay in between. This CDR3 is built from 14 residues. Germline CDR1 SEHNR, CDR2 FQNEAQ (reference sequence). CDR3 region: CASSQGGVGTEAFF. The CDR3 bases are TGTGCCAGCAGCCAAGGAGGGGTGGGAACTGAAGCTTTCTTT.

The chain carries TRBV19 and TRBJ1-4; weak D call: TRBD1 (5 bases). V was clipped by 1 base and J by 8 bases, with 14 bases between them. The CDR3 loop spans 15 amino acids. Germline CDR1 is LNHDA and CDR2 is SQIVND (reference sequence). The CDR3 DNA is TGTGCCAGTAGTATAGGTGGGACCGCCGAGGAAAAACTGTTTTTT. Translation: CASSIGGTAEEKLFF.

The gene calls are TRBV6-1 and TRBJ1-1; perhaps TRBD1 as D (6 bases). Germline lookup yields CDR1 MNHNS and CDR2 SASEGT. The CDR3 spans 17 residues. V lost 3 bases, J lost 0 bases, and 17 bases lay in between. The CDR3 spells CASSDRTVGQMNTEAFF. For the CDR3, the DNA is TGTGCCAGCAGTGACCGGACCGTGGGACAAATGAACACTGAAGCTTTCTTT.

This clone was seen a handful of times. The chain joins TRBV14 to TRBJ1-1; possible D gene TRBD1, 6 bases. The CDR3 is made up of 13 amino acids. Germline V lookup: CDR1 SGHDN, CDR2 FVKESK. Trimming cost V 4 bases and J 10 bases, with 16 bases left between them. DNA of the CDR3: TGTGCCAGCAGCCCCGGGGGCTCAATAACAGCTTTCTTT. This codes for CASSPGGSITAFF. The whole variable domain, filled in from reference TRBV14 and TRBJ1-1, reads EAGVTQFPSHSVIEKGQTVTLRCDPISGHDNLYWYRRVMGKEIKFLLHFVKESKQDESGMPNNRFLAERTGGTYSTLKVQPAELEDSGVYFCASSPGGSITAFFGQGTRLTVV.

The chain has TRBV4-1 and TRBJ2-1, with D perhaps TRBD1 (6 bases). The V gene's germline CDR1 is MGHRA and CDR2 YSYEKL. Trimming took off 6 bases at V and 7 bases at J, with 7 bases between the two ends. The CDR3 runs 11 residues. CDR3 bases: TGCGCCAGCAGTCAGGGGAATGAGCAGTTCTTC. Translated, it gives CASSQGNEQFF.

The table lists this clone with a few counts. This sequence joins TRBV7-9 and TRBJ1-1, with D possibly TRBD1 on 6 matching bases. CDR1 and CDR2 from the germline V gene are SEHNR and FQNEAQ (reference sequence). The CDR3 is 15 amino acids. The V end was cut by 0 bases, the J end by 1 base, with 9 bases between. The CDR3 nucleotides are TGTGCCAGCAGCTTAGCGACAGGACGGAACACTGAAGCTTTCTTT. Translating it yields CASSLATGRNTEAFF.

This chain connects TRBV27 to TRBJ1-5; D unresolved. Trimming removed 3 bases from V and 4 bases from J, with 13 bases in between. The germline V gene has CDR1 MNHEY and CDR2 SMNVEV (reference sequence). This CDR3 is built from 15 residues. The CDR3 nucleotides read TGTGCCAGCAGTTTCCTGCCAGGTGAAAATCAGCCCCAGCATTTT. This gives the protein CASSFLPGENQPQHF.

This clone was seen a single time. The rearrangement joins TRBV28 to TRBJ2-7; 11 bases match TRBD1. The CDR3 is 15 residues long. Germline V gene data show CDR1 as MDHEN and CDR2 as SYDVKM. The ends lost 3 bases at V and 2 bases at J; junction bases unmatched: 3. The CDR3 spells CASSFKGQGAYEQYF. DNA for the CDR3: TGTGCCAGCAGTTTTAAGGGACAGGGGGCCTACGAGCAGTACTTC.

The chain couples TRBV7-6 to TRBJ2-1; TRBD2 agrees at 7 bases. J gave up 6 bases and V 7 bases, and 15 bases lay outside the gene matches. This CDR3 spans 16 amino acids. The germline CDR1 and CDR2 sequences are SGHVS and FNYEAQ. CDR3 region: CASTPLGGESSNEQFF. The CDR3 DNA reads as TGTGCCAGCACCCCCTTGGGGGGGGAGTCAAGCAATGAGCAGTTCTTC.